The source of this TCR beta chain is a study of OX40 agonist ivuxolimab in advanced cancers. Study background: Patients were dosed with the agonistic anti-OX40 (CD134) antibody ivuxolimab. Findings and caveats of the study: More expanded clones were found, on average, in CD8+ than in CD4+ T cells.

A note on this clone: Antigen specificity is unknown.

Repertoires were generated with immunoSEQ multiplex PCR, while TCRdb's copy carries only in-frame clones and drops some. The sample consists of some 50,000 clones, 85% to 95% of them appearing once. Sequencing used CD4+ or CD8+ T cells sorted from blood, obtained in a trial of the OX40 agonist ivuxolimab. The receptor was derived from an adult with an advanced solid tumor such as melanoma, head and neck, liver or kidney cancer.

The CDR3 DNA sequence: TGTGCCACCAGCAGAGTACCGGGACAGCGAACCGGGGAGCTGTTTTTT. Encoded protein: CATSRVPGQRTGELFF. The chain couples TRBV15 to TRBJ2-2; 7 nucleotides agree with TRBD1. V lost 1 base, J lost 5 bases, and 7 bases stayed unmatched. The CDR3 loop spans 16 amino acids. CDR1 and CDR2 (germline): LNHNV, YYDKDF (reference sequence).